This TCR beta chain was recorded in a study of blood T cell repertoires in COVID-19. Background on the study: Acute-phase and convalescent COVID-19 samples originated in the United States, Italy and Spain. In each case, the material was cDNA or gDNA derived from T cells, B-cell-depleted T cells, or PBMCs.

The CDR3 length is 14 residues. Germline-derived CDR1 and CDR2 are MNHEY and SVGAGI. V was cut by 0 bases and J by 3 bases, with 8 bases left in between. Patients from Seattle were sampled longitudinally, starting during active infection. Source study methods: Reference gene primer amplification in the assay estimated nucleated cell counts. The table came from immunoSEQ multiplex PCR; TCRdb's copy has only in-frame clones and leaves some out. For V, J and clone size, that table is used; D and trimming come from the DNA. The sample includes around 68,000 clones, approximately 83% of them seen just once.

The sequenced sample consisted of peripheral blood. This clonotype originated in a man aged 35-49 years with COVID-19, enrolled during active disease. V gene TRBV6-5 combines with J gene TRBJ1-1; no clear D gene. The DNA of the CDR3 is TGTGCCAGCAGTTACTCGTTCGAGTACACTGAAGCTTTCTTT. It yields the protein CASSYSFEYTEAFF.